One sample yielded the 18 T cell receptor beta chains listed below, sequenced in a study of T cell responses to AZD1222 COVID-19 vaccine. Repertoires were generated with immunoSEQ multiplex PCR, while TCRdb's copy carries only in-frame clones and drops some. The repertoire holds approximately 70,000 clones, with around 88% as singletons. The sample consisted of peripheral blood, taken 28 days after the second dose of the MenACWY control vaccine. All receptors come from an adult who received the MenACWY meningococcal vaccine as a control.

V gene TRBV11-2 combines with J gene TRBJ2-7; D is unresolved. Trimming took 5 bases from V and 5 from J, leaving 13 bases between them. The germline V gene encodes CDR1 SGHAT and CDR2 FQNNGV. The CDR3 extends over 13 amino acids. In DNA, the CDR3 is TGTGCCAGCAGCCTAAAGGTAGTGGACGAGCAGTACTTC. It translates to CASSLKVVDEQYF.

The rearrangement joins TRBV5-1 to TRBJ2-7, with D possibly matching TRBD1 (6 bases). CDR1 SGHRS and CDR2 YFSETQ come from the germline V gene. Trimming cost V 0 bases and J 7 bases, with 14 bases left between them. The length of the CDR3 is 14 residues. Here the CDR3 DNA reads TGCGCCAGCAGCTTGGAAGCTACCCAGGGGGAGCAGTACTTC. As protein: CASSLEATQGEQYF.

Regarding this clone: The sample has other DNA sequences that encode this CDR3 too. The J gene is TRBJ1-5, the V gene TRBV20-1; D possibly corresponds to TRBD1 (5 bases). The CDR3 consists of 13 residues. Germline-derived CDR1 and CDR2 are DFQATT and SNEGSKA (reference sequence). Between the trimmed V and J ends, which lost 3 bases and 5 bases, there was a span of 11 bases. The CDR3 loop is CSASKGRDQPQHF. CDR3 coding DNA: TGCAGTGCTAGTAAGGGGCGGGATCAGCCCCAGCATTTT.

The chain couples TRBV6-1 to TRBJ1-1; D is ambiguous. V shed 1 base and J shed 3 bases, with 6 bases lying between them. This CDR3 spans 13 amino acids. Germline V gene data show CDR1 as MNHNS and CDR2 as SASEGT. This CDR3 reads CASSEDRHTEAFF. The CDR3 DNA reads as TGTGCCAGCAGTGAAGACAGACACACTGAAGCTTTCTTT.

In nucleotides, the CDR3 is TGTGCCAGCAGTGCCTCCGGCCCGCCCACAGATACGCAGTATTTT. This translates into CASSASGPPTDTQYF. The V call is TRBV11-2, the J call TRBJ2-3; D is undetermined. V was cut by 6 bases and J by 2 bases, with 15 bases left in between. The length of the CDR3 is 15 residues. Germline CDR1 is SGHAT and CDR2 is FQNNGV.

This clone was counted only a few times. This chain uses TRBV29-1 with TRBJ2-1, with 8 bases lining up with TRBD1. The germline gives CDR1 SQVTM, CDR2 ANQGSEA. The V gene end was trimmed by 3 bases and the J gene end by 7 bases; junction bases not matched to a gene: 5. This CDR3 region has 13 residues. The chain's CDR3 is CSVEAGGRNEQFF. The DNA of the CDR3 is TGCAGCGTTGAGGCAGGGGGCCGGAATGAGCAGTTCTTC.

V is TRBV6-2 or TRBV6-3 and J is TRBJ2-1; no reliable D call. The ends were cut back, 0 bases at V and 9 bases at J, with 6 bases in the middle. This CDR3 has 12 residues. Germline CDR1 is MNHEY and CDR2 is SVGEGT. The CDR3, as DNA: TGTGCCAGCAGTTACTCATCCCTTGAGCAGTTCTTC. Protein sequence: CASSYSSLEQFF.

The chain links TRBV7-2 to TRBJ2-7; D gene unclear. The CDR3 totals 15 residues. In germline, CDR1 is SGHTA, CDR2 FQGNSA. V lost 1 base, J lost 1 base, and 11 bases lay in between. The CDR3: CASSLGFAQSYEQYF. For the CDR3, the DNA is TGTGCCAGCAGCTTAGGATTCGCCCAGTCCTACGAGCAGTACTTC. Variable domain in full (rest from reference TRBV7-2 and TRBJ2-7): GAGVSQSPSNKVTEKGKDVELRCDPISGHTALYWYRQSLGQGLEFLIYFQGNSAPDKSGLPSDRFSAERTGGSVSTLTIQRTQQEDSAVYLCASSLGFAQSYEQYFGPGTRLTVT.

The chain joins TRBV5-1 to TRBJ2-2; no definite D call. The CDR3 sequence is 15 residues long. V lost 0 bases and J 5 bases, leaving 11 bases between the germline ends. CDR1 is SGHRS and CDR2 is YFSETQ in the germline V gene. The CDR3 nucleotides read TGCGCCAGCAGCTTGGGGCCGAAAGGAACCGGGGAGCTGTTTTTT. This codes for CASSLGPKGTGELFF.

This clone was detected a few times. The CDR3 coding sequence is TGTGCCAGCTCGGCCCGTGGCGGGGCGAACACCGGGGAGCTGTTTTTT. Translating it yields CASSARGGANTGELFF. This chain connects TRBV5-4 to TRBJ2-2; TRBD2 might be the D (6 bases). CDR3 size: 16 residues. Trimming left V 7 bases short and J 0 bases short, with 16 bases between. Germline V gene sequence: CDR1 SGHNT, CDR2 YYREEE (reference sequence).

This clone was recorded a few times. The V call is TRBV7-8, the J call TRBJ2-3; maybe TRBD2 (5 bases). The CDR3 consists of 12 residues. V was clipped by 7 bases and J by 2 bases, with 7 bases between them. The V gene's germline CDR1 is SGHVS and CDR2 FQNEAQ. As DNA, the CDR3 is TGTGCCAGCACGCGGGTCACAGATACGCAGTATTTT. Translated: CASTRVTDTQYF. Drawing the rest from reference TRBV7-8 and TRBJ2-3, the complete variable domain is GAGVSQSPRYKVAKRGQDVALRCDPISGHVSLFWYQQALGQGPEFLTYFQNEAQLDKSGLPSDRFFAERPEGSVSTLKIQRTQQEDSAVYLCASTRVTDTQYFGPGTRLTVL.

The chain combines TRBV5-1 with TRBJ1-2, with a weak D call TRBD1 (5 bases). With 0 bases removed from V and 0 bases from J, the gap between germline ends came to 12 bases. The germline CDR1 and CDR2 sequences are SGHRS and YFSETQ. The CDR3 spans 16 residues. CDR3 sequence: CASSLAGQRANYGYTF. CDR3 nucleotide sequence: TGCGCCAGCAGCTTGGCAGGGCAGCGAGCTAACTATGGCTACACCTTC.

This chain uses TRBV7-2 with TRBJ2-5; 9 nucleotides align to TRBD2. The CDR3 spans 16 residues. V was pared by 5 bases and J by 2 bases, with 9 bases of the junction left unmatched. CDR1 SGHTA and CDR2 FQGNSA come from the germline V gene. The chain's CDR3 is CASSQTGTSRQETQYF. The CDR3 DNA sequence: TGTGCCAGCAGCCAAACCGGGACTAGCCGTCAAGAGACCCAGTACTTC.

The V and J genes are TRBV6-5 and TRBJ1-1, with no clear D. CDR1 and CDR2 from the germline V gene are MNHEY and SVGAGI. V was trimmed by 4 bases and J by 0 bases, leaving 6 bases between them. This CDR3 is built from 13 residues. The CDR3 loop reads CASSLIMNTEAFF. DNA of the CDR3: TGTGCCAGCAGTTTAATTATGAACACTGAAGCTTTCTTT.

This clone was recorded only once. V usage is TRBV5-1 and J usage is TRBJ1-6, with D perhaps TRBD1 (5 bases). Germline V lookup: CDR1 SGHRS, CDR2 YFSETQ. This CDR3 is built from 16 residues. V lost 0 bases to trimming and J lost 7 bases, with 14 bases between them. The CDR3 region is CASSLGTGAFNSPLHF. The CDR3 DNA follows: TGCGCCAGCAGCTTGGGGACCGGGGCGTTCAATTCACCCCTCCACTTT.

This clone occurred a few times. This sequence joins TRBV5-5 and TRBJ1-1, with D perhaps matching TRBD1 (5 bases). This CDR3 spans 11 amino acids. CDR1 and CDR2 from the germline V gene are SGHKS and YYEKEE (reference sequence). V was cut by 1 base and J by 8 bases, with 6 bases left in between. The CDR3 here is CASSLWGEAFF. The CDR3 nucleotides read TGTGCCAGCAGCTTGTGGGGGGAAGCTTTCTTT.

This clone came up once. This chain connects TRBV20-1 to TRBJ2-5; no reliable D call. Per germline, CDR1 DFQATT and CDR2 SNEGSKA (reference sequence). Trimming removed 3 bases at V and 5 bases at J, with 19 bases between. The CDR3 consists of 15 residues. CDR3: CSASYPGSGLETQYF. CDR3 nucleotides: TGCAGTGCTAGTTATCCCGGGTCGGGCCTGGAGACCCAGTACTTC.

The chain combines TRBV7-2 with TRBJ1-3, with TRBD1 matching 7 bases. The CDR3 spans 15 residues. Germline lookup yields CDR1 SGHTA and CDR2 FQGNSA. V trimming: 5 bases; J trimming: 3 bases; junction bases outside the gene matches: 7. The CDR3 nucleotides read TGTGCCAGCAGCGAGCGACAGGGCTTTGGAAACACCATATATTTT. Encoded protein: CASSERQGFGNTIYF.